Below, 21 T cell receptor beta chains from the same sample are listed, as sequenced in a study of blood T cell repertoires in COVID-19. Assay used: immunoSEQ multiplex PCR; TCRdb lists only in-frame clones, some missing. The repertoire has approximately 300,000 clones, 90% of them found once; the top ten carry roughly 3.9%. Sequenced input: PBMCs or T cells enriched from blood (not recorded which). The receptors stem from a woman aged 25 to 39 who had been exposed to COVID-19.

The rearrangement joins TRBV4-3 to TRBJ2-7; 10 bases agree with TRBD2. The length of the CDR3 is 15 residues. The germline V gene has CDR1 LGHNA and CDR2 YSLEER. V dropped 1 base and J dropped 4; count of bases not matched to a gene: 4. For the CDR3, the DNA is TGCGCCAGCAGCCAAGCCTGGACTAGCGGTTACGAGCAGTACTTC. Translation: CASSQAWTSGYEQYF.

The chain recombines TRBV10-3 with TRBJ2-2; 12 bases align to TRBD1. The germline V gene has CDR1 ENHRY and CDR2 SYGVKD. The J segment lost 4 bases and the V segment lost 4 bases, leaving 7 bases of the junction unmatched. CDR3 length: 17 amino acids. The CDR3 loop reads CAISGDRGRFGTGELFF. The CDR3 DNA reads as TGTGCCATCAGTGGGGACAGGGGGCGCTTTGGCACCGGGGAGCTGTTTTTT.

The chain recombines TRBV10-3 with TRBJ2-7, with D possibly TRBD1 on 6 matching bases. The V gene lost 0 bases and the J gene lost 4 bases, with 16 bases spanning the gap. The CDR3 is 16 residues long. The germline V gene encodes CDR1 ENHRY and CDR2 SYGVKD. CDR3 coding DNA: TGTGCCATCAGTGAGTCGCAGGGTGGCACAGGGTACGAGCAGTACTTC. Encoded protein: CAISESQGGTGYEQYF.

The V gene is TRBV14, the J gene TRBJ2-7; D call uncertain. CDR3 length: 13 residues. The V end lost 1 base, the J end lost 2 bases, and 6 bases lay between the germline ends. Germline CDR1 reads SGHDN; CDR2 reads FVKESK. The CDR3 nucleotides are TGTGCCAGCAGCCAAGTCCCAACCTACGAGCAGTACTTC. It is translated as CASSQVPTYEQYF. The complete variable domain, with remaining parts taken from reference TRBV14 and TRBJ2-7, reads EAGVTQFPSHSVIEKGQTVTLRCDPISGHDNLYWYRRVMGKEIKFLLHFVKESKQDESGMPNNRFLAERTGGTYSTLKVQPAELEDSGVYFCASSQVPTYEQYFGPGTRLTVT.

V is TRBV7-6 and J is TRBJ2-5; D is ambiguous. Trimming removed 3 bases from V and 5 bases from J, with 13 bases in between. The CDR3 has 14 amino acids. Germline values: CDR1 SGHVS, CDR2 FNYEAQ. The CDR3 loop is CASSFPDTWETQYF. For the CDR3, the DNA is TGTGCCAGCAGCTTTCCTGATACTTGGGAGACCCAGTACTTC. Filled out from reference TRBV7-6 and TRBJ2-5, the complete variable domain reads GAGVSQSPRYKVTKRGQDVALRCDPISGHVSLYWYRQALGQGPEFLTYFNYEAQQDKSGLPNDRFSAERPEGSISTLTIQRTEQRDSAMYRCASSFPDTWETQYFGPGTRLLVL.

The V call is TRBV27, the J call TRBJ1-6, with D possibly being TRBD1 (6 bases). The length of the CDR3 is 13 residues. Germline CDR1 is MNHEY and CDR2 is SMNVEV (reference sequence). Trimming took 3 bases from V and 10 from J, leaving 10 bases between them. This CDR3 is CASSLIRGSPLHF. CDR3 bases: TGTGCCAGCAGTTTGATCAGGGGATCACCCCTCCACTTT.

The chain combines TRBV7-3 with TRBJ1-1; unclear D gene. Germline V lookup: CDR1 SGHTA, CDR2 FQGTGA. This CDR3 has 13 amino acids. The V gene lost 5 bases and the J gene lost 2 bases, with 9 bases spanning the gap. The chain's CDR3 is CASSQQLNTEAFF. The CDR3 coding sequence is TGTGCCAGCAGCCAACAATTAAACACTGAAGCTTTCTTT.

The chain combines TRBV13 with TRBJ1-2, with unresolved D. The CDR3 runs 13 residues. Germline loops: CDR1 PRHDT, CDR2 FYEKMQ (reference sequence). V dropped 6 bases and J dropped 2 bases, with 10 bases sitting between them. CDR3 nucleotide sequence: TGTGCCAGCAGGCACGGGTCGAACTATGGCTACACCTTC. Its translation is CASRHGSNYGYTF.

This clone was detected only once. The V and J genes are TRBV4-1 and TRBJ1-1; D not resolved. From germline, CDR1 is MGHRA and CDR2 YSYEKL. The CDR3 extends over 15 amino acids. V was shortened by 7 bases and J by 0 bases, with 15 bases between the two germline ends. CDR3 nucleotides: TGCGCCAGCACCTCGGGAAGTTTCATGAACACTGAAGCTTTCTTT. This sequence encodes CASTSGSFMNTEAFF.

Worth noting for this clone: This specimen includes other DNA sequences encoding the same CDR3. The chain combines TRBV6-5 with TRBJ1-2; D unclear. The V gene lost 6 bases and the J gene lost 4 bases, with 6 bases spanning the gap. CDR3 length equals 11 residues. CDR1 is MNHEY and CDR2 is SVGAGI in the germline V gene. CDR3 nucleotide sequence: TGTGCCAGCAGCCGCGGCTATGGCTACACCTTC. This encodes CASSRGYGYTF.

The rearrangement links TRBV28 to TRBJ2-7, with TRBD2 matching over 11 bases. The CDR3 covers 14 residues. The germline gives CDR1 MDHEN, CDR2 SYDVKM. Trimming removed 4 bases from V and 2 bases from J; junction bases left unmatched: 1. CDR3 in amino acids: CASSYSGGAYEQYF. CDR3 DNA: TGTGCCAGCAGTTATAGCGGGGGGGCCTACGAGCAGTACTTC.

The CDR3 coding sequence is TGCGCCAGCAGCCAAGATGGGGGTTGGGGGCCGGACCCCTACGAGCAGTACTTC. It is translated as CASSQDGGWGPDPYEQYF. This sequence joins TRBV4-1 and TRBJ2-7; D perhaps matches TRBD1 (6 bases). The CDR3 loop spans 18 amino acids. V shed 0 bases and J shed 2 bases, with 20 bases lying between them. The germline V gene has CDR1 MGHRA and CDR2 YSYEKL.

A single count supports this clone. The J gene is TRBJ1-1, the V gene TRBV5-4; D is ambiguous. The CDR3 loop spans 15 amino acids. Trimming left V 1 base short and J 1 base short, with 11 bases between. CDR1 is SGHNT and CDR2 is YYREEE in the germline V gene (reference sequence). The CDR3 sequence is CASSLPRTTNTEAFF. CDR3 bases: TGTGCCAGCAGCTTGCCCCGCACTACGAACACTGAAGCTTTCTTT.

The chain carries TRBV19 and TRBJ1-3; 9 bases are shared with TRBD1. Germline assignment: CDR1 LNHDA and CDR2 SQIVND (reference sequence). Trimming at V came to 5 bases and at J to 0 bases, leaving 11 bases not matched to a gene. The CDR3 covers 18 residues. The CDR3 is CASSREDRGLFSGNTIYF. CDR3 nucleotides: TGTGCCAGTAGTCGCGAGGACAGGGGTCTCTTCTCTGGAAACACCATATATTTT.

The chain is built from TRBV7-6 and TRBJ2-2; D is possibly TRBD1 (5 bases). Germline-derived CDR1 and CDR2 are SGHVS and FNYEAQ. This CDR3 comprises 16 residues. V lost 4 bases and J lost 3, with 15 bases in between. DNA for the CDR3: TGTGCCAGCAGCTACCTGGGGCCTCCGTACACCGGGGAGCTGTTTTTT. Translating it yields CASSYLGPPYTGELFF.

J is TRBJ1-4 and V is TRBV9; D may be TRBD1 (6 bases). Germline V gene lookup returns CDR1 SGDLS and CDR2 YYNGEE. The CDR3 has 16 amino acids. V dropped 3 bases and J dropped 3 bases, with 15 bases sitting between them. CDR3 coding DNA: TGTGCCAGCAGCGAAGGACAGCCTGCGGCTAATGAAAAACTGTTTTTT. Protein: CASSEGQPAANEKLFF. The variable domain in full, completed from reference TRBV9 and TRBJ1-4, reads DSGVTQTPKHLITATGQRVTLRCSPRSGDLSVYWYQQSLDQGLQFLIQYYNGEERAKGNILERFSAQQFPDLHSELNLSSLELGDSALYFCASSEGQPAANEKLFFGSGTQLSVL.

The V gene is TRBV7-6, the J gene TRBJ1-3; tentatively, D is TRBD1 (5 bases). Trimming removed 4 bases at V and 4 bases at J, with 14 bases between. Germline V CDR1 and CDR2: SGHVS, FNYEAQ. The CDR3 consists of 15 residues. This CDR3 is CASSSWGLSGNTIYF. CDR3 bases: TGTGCCAGCAGCTCCTGGGGACTCTCGGGAAACACCATATATTTT.

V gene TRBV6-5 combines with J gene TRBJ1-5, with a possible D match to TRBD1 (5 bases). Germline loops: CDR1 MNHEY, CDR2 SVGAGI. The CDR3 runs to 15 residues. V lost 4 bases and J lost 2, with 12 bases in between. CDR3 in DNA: TGTGCCAGCAGTTTAATCGGGGGTGGCAATCAGCCCCAGCATTTT. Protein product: CASSLIGGGNQPQHF.

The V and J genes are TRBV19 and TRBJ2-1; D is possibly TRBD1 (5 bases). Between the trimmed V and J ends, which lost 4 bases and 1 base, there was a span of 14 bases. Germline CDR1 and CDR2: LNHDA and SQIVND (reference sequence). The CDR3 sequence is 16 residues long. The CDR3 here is CASSSQGVVSYNEQFF. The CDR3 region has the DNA TGTGCCAGTAGTAGCCAAGGGGTGGTGTCCTACAATGAGCAGTTCTTC.

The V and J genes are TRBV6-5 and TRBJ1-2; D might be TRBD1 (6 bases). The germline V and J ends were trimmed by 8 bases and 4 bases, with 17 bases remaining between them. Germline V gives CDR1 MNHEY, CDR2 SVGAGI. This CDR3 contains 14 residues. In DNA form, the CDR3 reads TGTGCCAGCTGGGGGGGGGCGAGTGGCTATGGCTACACCTTC. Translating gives CASWGGASGYGYTF.

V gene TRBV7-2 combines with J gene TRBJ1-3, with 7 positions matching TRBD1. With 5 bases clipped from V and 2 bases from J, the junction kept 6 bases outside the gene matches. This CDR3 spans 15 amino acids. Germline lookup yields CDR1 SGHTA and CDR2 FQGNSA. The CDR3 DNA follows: TGTGCCAGCAGCCACCGACAGGGACCTGGAAACACCATATATTTT. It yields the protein CASSHRQGPGNTIYF.